This T cell receptor (beta chain) was captured by sequencing in a study of graft-versus-host responses after intestinal transplantation. Study-level information: After anti-thymocyte globulin induction, recipients took tacrolimus and steroids for three to four years. Regarding the study as a whole: Investigators detected GvH clones in recipient marrow, with some emerging earlier in ileum or blood.

About this clone itself: Its antigen is not known.

Repertoires were generated with immunoSEQ multiplex PCR, while TCRdb's copy carries only in-frame clones and drops some. Of some 90,000 clones listed, 85% to 95% are singletons. The sequencing here drew on unstimulated CD8+ T cells sorted from spleen or lymph node cells, taken before transplant. This TCR came from a human donor who was the organ donor for an intestinal transplant.

The CDR3 sequence is CASSQEGTSGTYEQYF. The CDR3 nucleotides read TGCGCCAGCAGCCAAGAGGGGACTAGCGGCACCTACGAGCAGTACTTC. The chain uses TRBV4-1 and TRBJ2-7, with TRBD2 identical over 11 bases. V lost 0 bases to trimming and J lost 2 bases; unmatched junction nucleotides: 3. Germline V gene data show CDR1 as MGHRA and CDR2 as YSYEKL. This CDR3 spans 16 amino acids.